This T cell receptor beta chain was profiled in a study of identical twins. Study results and limitations: Invariant MAIT and iNKT cells may have partly biased zero-insertion analyses. The study drew conclusions from cross-sectional statistical analysis, not from following the same donors.

Trimming removed 1 base at V and 2 bases at J, with 10 bases between. Germline CDR1 reads SEHNR; CDR2 reads FQNEAQ (reference sequence). This CDR3 contains 15 residues. This clonotype turned up a few times. Its antigen is unidentified. A universal primer site was created by template switching, with the cDNA bearing unique molecular identifiers. MiXCR, run by TCRdb on the 5' RACE reads, gives a single entry per CDR3 protein. The repertoire holds hundreds of thousands of distinct CDR3 sequences, about 9.4% seen once, with roughly 0.9% in the top ten. The sample was also reused in another study, on yellow fever vaccine responses in identical twins.

Input material: PBMCs. This sequence originates from a woman aged 18-29 years in good health. The J gene is TRBJ2-3, the V gene TRBV7-9, with D tentatively TRBD1 (5 bases). CDR3 in amino acids: CASSLEGAPTDTQYF. The CDR3 DNA reads TGTGCCAGCAGCTTAGAAGGGGCGCCCACAGATACGCAGTATTTT. The whole variable domain, filled in from reference TRBV7-9 and TRBJ2-3, reads DTGVSQNPRHKITKRGQNVTFRCDPISEHNRLYWYRQTLGQGPEFLTYFQNEAQLEKSRLLSDRFSAERPKGSFSTLEIQRTEQGDSAMYLCASSLEGAPTDTQYFGPGTRLTVL.